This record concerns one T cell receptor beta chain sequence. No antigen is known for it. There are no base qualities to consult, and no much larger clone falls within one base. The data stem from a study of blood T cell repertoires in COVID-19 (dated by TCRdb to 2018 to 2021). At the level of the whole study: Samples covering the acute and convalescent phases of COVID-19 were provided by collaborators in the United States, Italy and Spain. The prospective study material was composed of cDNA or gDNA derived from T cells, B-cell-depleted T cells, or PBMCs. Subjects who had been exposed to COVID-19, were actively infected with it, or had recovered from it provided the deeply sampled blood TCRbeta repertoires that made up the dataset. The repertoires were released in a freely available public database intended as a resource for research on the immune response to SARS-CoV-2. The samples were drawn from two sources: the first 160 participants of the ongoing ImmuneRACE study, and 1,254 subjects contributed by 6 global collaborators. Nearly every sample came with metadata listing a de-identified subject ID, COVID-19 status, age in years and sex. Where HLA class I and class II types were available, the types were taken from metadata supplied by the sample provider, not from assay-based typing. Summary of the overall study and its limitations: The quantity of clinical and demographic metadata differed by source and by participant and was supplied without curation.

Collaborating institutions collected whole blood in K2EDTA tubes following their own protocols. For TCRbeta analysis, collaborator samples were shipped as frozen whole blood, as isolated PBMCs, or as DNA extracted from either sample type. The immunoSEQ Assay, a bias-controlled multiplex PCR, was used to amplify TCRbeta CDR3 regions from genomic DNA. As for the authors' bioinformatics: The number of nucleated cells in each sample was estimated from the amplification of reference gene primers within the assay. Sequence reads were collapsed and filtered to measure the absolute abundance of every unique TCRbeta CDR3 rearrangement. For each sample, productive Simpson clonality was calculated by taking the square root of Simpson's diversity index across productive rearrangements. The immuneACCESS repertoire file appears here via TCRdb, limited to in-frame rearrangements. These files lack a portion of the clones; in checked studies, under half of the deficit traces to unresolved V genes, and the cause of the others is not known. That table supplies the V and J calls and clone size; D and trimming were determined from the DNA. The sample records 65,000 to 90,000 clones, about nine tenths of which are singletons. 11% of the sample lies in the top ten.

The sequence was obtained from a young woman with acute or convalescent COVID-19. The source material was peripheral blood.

The CDR3 loop reads CASRQTGGSYNEQFF. DNA sequence: TGTGCCAGCAGGCAGACAGGGGGCTCCTACAATGAGCAGTTCTTC. The rearrangement joined TRBV28 to TRBJ2-1; TRBD1 aligns with 9 central bases. The CDR3 spans 15 residues, from the cysteine through the phenylalanine. The retained sequence is limited to the CDR3, 45 bases, with the frame set at the first base. CDR1 and CDR2, looked up from the germline V gene, are MDHEN and SYDVKM. At the junction V is shortened by 6 bases and J by 0 bases; bases outside the gene matches: 3.